A few counts support the clone carrying this T cell receptor (beta chain). Its antigen remains unidentified. The data originate from a study of post-analysis software for immune sequencing data. The overall study: Included courses were relapsing-remitting and secondary progressive multiple sclerosis; progressive-relapsing multiple sclerosis was also included.

Germline loops: CDR1 SNHLY, CDR2 FYNNEI. With 7 bases clipped from V and 1 base from J, the junction kept 11 bases outside the gene matches. The CDR3 contains 16 residues. Study-wide results and limits: Patients with multiple sclerosis recorded significantly lower normalized Chao1 diversity than controls, the study found. Roughly five TRBV segments were significantly more frequent in patients than in controls. TRBV5-6, TRBV5-1 and TRBV20-1 were among these segments.

Tagging with unique molecular identifiers was a feature of the TCR beta cDNA libraries. In TCRdb, the PCR reads were re-called with MiXCR into one record per CDR3 protein. The table has around 710,000 distinct CDR3 sequences, 46% seen once. The sample consisted of blood. This sequence joins TRBV2 and TRBJ2-3, with TRBD1 matching over 7 bases. This TCR was recovered from a girl aged 10-17 years with multiple sclerosis. CDR3 region: CASTRRVGGGTDTQYF. The CDR3 bases are TGTGCCAGCACCCGAAGGGTAGGGGGCGGCACAGATACGCAGTATTTT. Full variable domain (missing parts from reference TRBV2 and TRBJ2-3): EPEVTQTPSHQVTQMGQEVILRCVPISNHLYFYWYRQILGQKVEFLVSFYNNEISEKSEIFDDQFSVERPDGSNFTLKIRSTKLEDSAMYFCASTRRVGGGTDTQYFGPGTRLTVL.